Shown below are 28 T cell receptor beta chains from a single sample sequenced in a study of blood T cell repertoires in COVID-19. The method was immunoSEQ multiplex PCR; TCRdb's version includes in-frame clones alone and lacks a portion of them. The data show under 300,000 clones, with around 88% seen just once and roughly 13% held by the top ten. The sample comprised peripheral blood. These receptors all come from a woman aged 70-85 years with COVID-19, enrolled during active disease.

V gene TRBV2 combines with J gene TRBJ2-5; 9 nucleotides agree with TRBD2. This CDR3 has 15 amino acids. Germline-derived CDR1 and CDR2 are SNHLY and FYNNEI. Trimming removed 4 bases from V and 3 bases from J; junction bases left unmatched: 6. The CDR3 bases are TGTGCCAGCAGTGGACGCGGGGGGGTCGAAGAGACCCAGTACTTC. Protein product: CASSGRGGVEETQYF. Supplemented by reference TRBV2 and TRBJ2-5, the full variable domain reads EPEVTQTPSHQVTQMGQEVILRCVPISNHLYFYWYRQILGQKVEFLVSFYNNEISEKSEIFDDQFSVERPDGSNFTLKIRSTKLEDSAMYFCASSGRGGVEETQYFGPGTRLLVL.

The chain carries TRBV7-3 and TRBJ2-1; 11 bases fit TRBD2. Germline values: CDR1 SGHTA, CDR2 FQGTGA. The V segment lost 5 bases and the J segment 9 bases; nucleotides outside the gene matches: 9. The CDR3 sequence is 15 residues long. This chain's CDR3 is CASSITSGGFGEQFF. Here the CDR3 DNA reads TGTGCCAGCAGCATCACTAGCGGGGGTTTTGGTGAGCAGTTCTTC.

The chain recombines TRBV6-5 with TRBJ1-1; the D is unclear. Germline values: CDR1 MNHEY, CDR2 SVGAGI. Trimming stripped 5 bases from V and 6 bases from J, with 16 bases between. This CDR3 spans 14 amino acids. CDR3 nucleotides: TGTGCCAGCAGTATAACAAGCGGTGGCCCTGAAGCTTTCTTT. Its protein product is CASSITSGGPEAFF.

V and J are TRBV3-1 (or the pseudogene TRBV3-2) and TRBJ1-1, with no clear D. The CDR3 has 14 residues. The V end lost 4 bases, the J end lost 2 bases, and 11 bases lay between the germline ends. The germline CDR1 and CDR2 sequences are LGHDT and YNNKEL (reference sequence). The CDR3 DNA reads TGTGCCAGCAGCCCGAGGACGGGAAACACTGAAGCTTTCTTT. It encodes CASSPRTGNTEAFF.

The chain is built from TRBV27 and TRBJ2-1; 7 bases are shared with TRBD2. The length of the CDR3 is 14 residues. The V and J ends lost 6 bases and 4 bases, in that order; junction bases with no gene match: 6. Per the germline V gene, CDR1 is MNHEY and CDR2 is SMNVEV (reference sequence). The CDR3 nucleotides are TGTGCCAGCAGGTTGGGGAGGGATTACAATGAGCAGTTCTTC. Its translation is CASRLGRDYNEQFF.

This clone was seen a few times. DNA for the CDR3: TGCGCCAGCAGACTTACACAGGCGAACTATGGCTACACCTTC. It is translated as CASRLTQANYGYTF. The V gene is TRBV5-1, the J gene TRBJ1-2, with D perhaps matching TRBD1 (5 bases). Per germline, CDR1 SGHRS and CDR2 YFSETQ. The CDR3 is 14 amino acids. Trimming took off 5 bases at V and 2 bases at J, with 13 bases between the two ends.

As regards this clone: The identical CDR3 is also encoded by other nucleotide sequences in the sample. The rearrangement uses TRBV5-8 and TRBJ1-1, with D unclear. This CDR3 is 11 amino acids long. Per germline, CDR1 SGHTS and CDR2 YDEGEE. Between the trimmed V and J ends, which lost 4 bases and 5 bases, there was a span of 6 bases. CDR3: CASSRRTEAFF. Here the CDR3 DNA reads TGTGCCAGCAGCAGGCGGACTGAAGCTTTCTTT.

This clone came up once. This rearrangement joins TRBV5-1 to TRBJ1-6, with D tentatively TRBD1 (5 bases). The CDR3 runs 14 residues. Germline CDR1 reads SGHRS; CDR2 reads YFSETQ. The V gene lost 0 bases and the J gene lost 7 bases, with 8 bases spanning the gap. This CDR3 is CASSLDGGNSPLHF. The CDR3, as DNA: TGCGCCAGCAGCTTGGACGGGGGAAATTCACCCCTCCACTTT.

The chain combines TRBV4-1 with TRBJ1-1; possible D gene TRBD1, 5 bases. Germline CDR1 and CDR2: MGHRA and YSYEKL. Trimming left V 4 bases short and J 1 base short, with 19 bases between. This CDR3 is built from 17 residues. As DNA, the CDR3 is TGCGCCAGCAGCCGGGTACCCTTTCTTCAGGGGAACACTGAAGCTTTCTTT. Translation: CASSRVPFLQGNTEAFF.

This chain uses TRBV3-1 (or the pseudogene TRBV3-2) with TRBJ2-2; 10 positions match TRBD2. CDR1 and CDR2 from the germline V gene are LGHDT and YNNKEL (reference sequence). The CDR3 has 16 residues. Trimming at V came to 0 bases and at J to 6 bases, leaving 4 bases not matched to a gene. As DNA, the CDR3 is TGTGCCAGCAGCCAAGATGAGCGGGGGGGTCCCGGGGAGCTGTTTTTT. Amino acid sequence: CASSQDERGGPGELFF.

The rearrangement joins TRBV3-1 (or the pseudogene TRBV3-2) to TRBJ1-1; 7 nucleotides line up with TRBD1. CDR3 length: 13 residues. Unmatched junction bases numbered 11, after V lost 8 bases and J lost 8 bases. The germline gives CDR1 LGHDT, CDR2 YNNKEL (reference sequence). The CDR3 sequence is CASAARETGEAFF. CDR3 bases: TGTGCCAGCGCCGCCCGGGAGACAGGGGAAGCTTTCTTT.

The chain couples TRBV7-2 to TRBJ2-3; 9 bases are shared with TRBD2. With 1 base clipped from V and 3 bases from J, the junction kept 8 bases outside the gene matches. This CDR3 is 17 amino acids long. Germline-derived CDR1 and CDR2 are SGHTA and FQGNSA. CDR3 DNA sequence: TGTGCCAGCAGCTTAGAAGGCGCGGGGGGGCCTACAGATACGCAGTATTTT. Protein product: CASSLEGAGGPTDTQYF. The full variable domain, completed using reference TRBV7-2 and TRBJ2-3, is GAGVSQSPSNKVTEKGKDVELRCDPISGHTALYWYRQSLGQGLEFLIYFQGNSAPDKSGLPSDRFSAERTGGSVSTLTIQRTQQEDSAVYLCASSLEGAGGPTDTQYFGPGTRLTVL.

The chain links TRBV3-1 (or the pseudogene TRBV3-2) to TRBJ1-2, with D hard to call. V shed 1 base and J shed 7 bases, with 13 bases lying between them. Germline loops: CDR1 LGHDT, CDR2 YNNKEL (reference sequence). The CDR3 length is 14 residues. The CDR3 sequence is CASSQVRVPFGYTF. As DNA, the CDR3 is TGTGCCAGCAGCCAAGTCCGCGTGCCCTTTGGCTACACCTTC.

V gene TRBV5-6 combines with J gene TRBJ2-7, with D possibly TRBD2 on 6 matching bases. The germline V gene has CDR1 SGHDT and CDR2 YYEEEE. The CDR3 is 13 amino acids. Trimming took 3 bases from V and 6 from J, leaving 13 bases between them. The CDR3 region is CASSYTEGSEQYF. The CDR3 DNA is TGTGCCAGCAGCTACACGGAGGGCTCCGAGCAGTACTTC.

V gene TRBV6-2 or TRBV6-3 combines with J gene TRBJ2-7, with D possibly being TRBD1 (5 bases). The CDR3 sequence is 15 residues long. The germline CDR1 and CDR2 sequences are MNHEY and SVGEGT. The V gene lost 2 bases and the J gene lost 4 bases, with 15 bases spanning the gap. CDR3 residues: CASSYGAALLYEQYF. CDR3 DNA sequence: TGTGCCAGCAGTTACGGGGCAGCTCTCCTATACGAGCAGTACTTC.

The gene calls are TRBV2 and TRBJ1-4, with 7 bases matching TRBD1. Germline CDR1 reads SNHLY; CDR2 reads FYNNEI. CDR3 length: 14 residues. V lost 6 bases and J lost 5; bases outside the gene matches: 6. DNA of the CDR3: TGTGCCAGCAGGGCCGGGACAGAGAATGAAAAACTGTTTTTT. Amino acid sequence: CASRAGTENEKLFF.

The chain employs TRBV7-2 and TRBJ1-2; 7 nucleotides align to TRBD1. This CDR3 comprises 15 residues. Trimming took 6 bases from V and 2 from J; bases not matched to a gene: 9. Looked up from germline, CDR1 is SGHTA and CDR2 is FQGNSA. CDR3 protein: CASSLETGTNYGYTF. CDR3 bases: TGTGCCAGCAGTTTGGAGACAGGGACGAACTATGGCTACACCTTC.

The V and J genes are TRBV19 and TRBJ2-1; TRBD2 might be the D (5 bases). The V end lost 4 bases, the J end lost 9 bases, and 10 bases lay between the germline ends. CDR3 length: 12 amino acids. From germline, CDR1 is LNHDA and CDR2 SQIVND (reference sequence). As DNA, the CDR3 is TGTGCCAGTAGTACTAGCAACTTTGAGCAGTTCTTC. Amino acids: CASSTSNFEQFF.

The chain combines TRBV19 with TRBJ2-4, with 8 bases fitting TRBD2. Germline V gene lookup returns CDR1 LNHDA and CDR2 SQIVND (reference sequence). CDR3 length: 12 residues. Trimming cost V 5 bases and J 11 bases; bases outside gene matches: 5. The CDR3 bases are TGTGCCAGTAGTTCCGGGGGGGCCCTTCAGTACTTC. This codes for CASSSGGALQYF.

The J gene is TRBJ1-1, the V gene TRBV27; 7 bases map to TRBD1. CDR1 is MNHEY and CDR2 is SMNVEV in the germline V gene (reference sequence). Trimming at V came to 1 base and at J to 9 bases, leaving 11 bases not matched to a gene. This CDR3 has 15 amino acids. DNA of the CDR3: TGTGCCAGCAGTTTATATCGGGAGGGGGCAACGAAAGCTTTCTTT. Translating gives CASSLYREGATKAFF.

This chain uses TRBV19 with TRBJ1-1; TRBD1 matches 8 bases. There are 16 residues in the CDR3. Germline loops: CDR1 LNHDA, CDR2 SQIVND (reference sequence). Trimming removed 0 bases from V and 6 bases from J; junction bases left unmatched: 9. The CDR3 is CASSIDFGQGASEAFF. DNA for the CDR3: TGTGCCAGTAGTATAGATTTCGGGCAGGGGGCCTCTGAAGCTTTCTTT.

The chain has TRBV6-1 and TRBJ2-5, with 9 nucleotides matching TRBD2. This CDR3 is 16 amino acids long. Germline V lookup: CDR1 MNHNS, CDR2 SASEGT. The ends lost 2 bases at V and 5 bases at J; junction bases unmatched: 9. CDR3: CASSERASGEEETQYF. For the CDR3, the DNA is TGTGCCAGCAGTGAACGCGCTAGCGGGGAGGAGGAGACCCAGTACTTC.

CDR3 bases: TGTGCCAGCAGTTTATGGTTCGGTCGGGACAGCCAAGAGACCCAGTACTTC. This translates into CASSLWFGRDSQETQYF. The chain links TRBV27 to TRBJ2-5; TRBD1 matches at 7 bases. V lost 1 base, J lost 1 base, and 9 bases stayed unmatched. Germline V CDR1 and CDR2: MNHEY, SMNVEV (reference sequence). This CDR3 comprises 17 residues.

V and J are TRBV19 and TRBJ1-2, with TRBD1 matching 7 bases. Germline V gene data show CDR1 as LNHDA and CDR2 as SQIVND (reference sequence). The V segment lost 8 bases and the J segment 4 bases; nucleotides outside the gene matches: 10. There are 14 residues in the CDR3. CDR3 coding DNA: TGTGCCAGTGCGACCGGGACAGCTATCTATGGCTACACCTTC. This gives the protein CASATGTAIYGYTF.

The genes are TRBV28 and TRBJ2-3, with TRBD2 identical over 7 bases. CDR1 and CDR2 (germline): MDHEN, SYDVKM. The CDR3 loop spans 14 amino acids. Germline trimming cut 3 bases from V and 4 bases from J; bases unmatched to any gene: 4. The DNA of the CDR3 is TGTGCCAGCAGTTTGAGACTAGCTCCAGATACGCAGTATTTT. Translated: CASSLRLAPDTQYF.

The gene calls are TRBV5-1 and TRBJ1-3, with D perhaps TRBD1 (5 bases). The CDR3 is made up of 16 amino acids. V lost 3 bases and J 0 bases, leaving 13 bases between the germline ends. Germline assignment: CDR1 SGHRS and CDR2 YFSETQ. The DNA of the CDR3 is TGCGCCAGCAGCTCTGGGGCCACCTCCTCTGGAAACACCATATATTTT. Translating gives CASSSGATSSGNTIYF.

There are a few counts of this clone. The V call is TRBV19, the J call TRBJ1-1; D is unresolved. The V and J ends lost 5 bases and 3 bases respectively, with 10 bases between them. The CDR3 consists of 13 residues. Germline CDR1 LNHDA, CDR2 SQIVND (reference sequence). DNA of the CDR3: TGTGCCAGTAGTTATAACGGAGACACTGAAGCTTTCTTT. Translating it yields CASSYNGDTEAFF.

The chain uses TRBV28 and TRBJ2-5, with 8 bases matching TRBD1. The germline CDR1 and CDR2 sequences are MDHEN and SYDVKM. There are 15 residues in the CDR3. Trimming cost V 0 bases and J 2 bases; bases outside gene matches: 2. DNA of the CDR3: TGTGCCAGCAGTTTATGGGGGGACAGGCAAGAGACCCAGTACTTC. Translating gives CASSLWGDRQETQYF.